A selection of T cell receptor beta chains follows, all from one sample in a study of OX40 agonist ivuxolimab in advanced cancers. The method was immunoSEQ multiplex PCR; TCRdb's version includes in-frame clones alone and lacks a portion of them. This repertoire shows approximately 76,000 clones, 86% found once; its top ten account for just over 0.75%. The sample consisted of CD4+ or CD8+ T cells sorted from blood, taken in a trial of the OX40 agonist ivuxolimab. The source is an adult with an advanced solid tumor such as melanoma, head and neck, liver or kidney cancer. CDR3s include the opening cysteine and the closing phenylalanine or tryptophan. The D gene is left open where the match is weak. Rows may omit the clone size; those that give it use once, few, many or a size class.

d_call: -; v_call: TRBV27; j_call: TRBJ2-7; clone_size: -; cdr3_aa: CASSGRGTYEQYF; cdr3_nt: TGTGCCAGCTCAGGCCGGGGAACCTACGAGCAGTACTTC
d_call: -; v_call: TRBV29-1; j_call: TRBJ2-1; clone_size: once; cdr3_aa: CSVKGGDDYNEQFF; cdr3_nt: TGCAGCGTTAAGGGTGGAGATGACTACAATGAGCAGTTCTTC
d_call: TRBD1; v_call: TRBV5-1; j_call: TRBJ1-1; clone_size: -; cdr3_aa: CASSHGQEGEAFF; cdr3_nt: TGCGCCAGCAGCCACGGACAGGAAGGTGAAGCTTTCTTT
d_call: -; v_call: TRBV30; j_call: TRBJ1-3; clone_size: once; cdr3_aa: CAWNRAGNTIYF; cdr3_nt: TGTGCCTGGAACAGGGCTGGAAACACCATATATTTT
d_call: TRBD2; v_call: TRBV29-1; j_call: TRBJ2-1; clone_size: -; cdr3_aa: CSVVGGDRSYNEQFF; cdr3_nt: TGCAGCGTTGTGGGAGGGGACCGCTCCTACAATGAGCAGTTCTTC
d_call: -; v_call: TRBV7-3; j_call: TRBJ1-1; clone_size: -; cdr3_aa: CASSLLEVTEAFF; cdr3_nt: TGTGCCAGCAGCTTATTAGAGGTCACTGAAGCTTTCTTT
d_call: -; v_call: TRBV18; j_call: TRBJ1-4; clone_size: -; cdr3_aa: CASSPEAEKLFF; cdr3_nt: TGTGCCAGCTCCCCCGAGGCCGAAAAACTGTTTTTT
d_call: TRBD2; v_call: TRBV15; j_call: TRBJ2-7; clone_size: -; cdr3_aa: CATSLWGPTSGYYEQYF; cdr3_nt: TGTGCCACCAGCCTCTGGGGTCCGACTAGCGGGTACTACGAGCAGTACTTC
d_call: -; v_call: TRBV6-1; j_call: TRBJ1-1; clone_size: -; cdr3_aa: CASSEEGGVGTEAFF; cdr3_nt: TGTGCCAGCAGTGAAGAAGGAGGGGTAGGCACTGAAGCTTTCTTT
d_call: TRBD1; v_call: TRBV7-9; j_call: TRBJ1-1; clone_size: -; cdr3_aa: CASSLAQGEKAFF; cdr3_nt: TGTGCCAGCAGCTTAGCGCAGGGGGAGAAGGCTTTCTTT